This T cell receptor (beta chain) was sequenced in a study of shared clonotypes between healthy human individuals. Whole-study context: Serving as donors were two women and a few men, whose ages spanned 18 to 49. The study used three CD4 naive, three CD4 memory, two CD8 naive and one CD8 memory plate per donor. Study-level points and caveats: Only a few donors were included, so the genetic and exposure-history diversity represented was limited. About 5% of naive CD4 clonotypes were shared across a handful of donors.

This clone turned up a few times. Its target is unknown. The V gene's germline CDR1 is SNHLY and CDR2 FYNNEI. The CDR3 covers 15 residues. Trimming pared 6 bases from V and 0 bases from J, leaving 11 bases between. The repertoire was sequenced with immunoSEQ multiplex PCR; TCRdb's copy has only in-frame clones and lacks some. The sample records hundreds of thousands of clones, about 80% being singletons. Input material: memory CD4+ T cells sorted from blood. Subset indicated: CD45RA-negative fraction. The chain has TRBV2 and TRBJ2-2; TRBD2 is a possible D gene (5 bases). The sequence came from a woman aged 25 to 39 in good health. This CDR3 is CASREDRTNTGELFF. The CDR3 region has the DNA TGTGCCAGCAGGGAGGACCGAACGAACACCGGGGAGCTGTTTTTT.